These 21 T cell receptor beta chains share one sample of origin, sequenced in a study of CD8+ T cells in alopecia areata. TCR sequencing used cDNA made by reverse transcription of extracted RNA. Assay: immunoSEQ multiplex PCR; the TCRdb copy retains only in-frame clones and omits some. The sample includes fewer than 100,000 clones, around 60% seen only once; the top ten take less than 20%. Stated treatment: oral pan-JAK inhibitor, 5-10 mg twice daily. The input for sequencing was CD8+ T cells sorted from blood, taken at week 4, from a patient treated with tofacitinib. The receptors come from a human donor with alopecia areata.

Only a few counts were recorded for this clone. The chain joins TRBV4-1 to TRBJ1-5; tentatively, D is TRBD1 (5 bases). Germline CDR1 and CDR2: MGHRA and YSYEKL. The CDR3 covers 15 residues. V was cut by 4 bases and J by 1 base, with 11 bases left in between. CDR3 coding DNA: TGCGCCAGCAGCCGCGATGAGGGGAGCAATCAGCCCCAGCATTTT. Translating gives CASSRDEGSNQPQHF.

This clone was picked up a small number of times. CDR3 in amino acids: CASSQAGRSSPLHF. CDR3 DNA sequence: TGCGCCAGCAGCCAAGCAGGACGTTCTTCACCCCTCCACTTT. V usage is TRBV4-3 and J usage is TRBJ1-6; D is unresolved. CDR1 is LGHNA, CDR2 YSLEER, per germline. V lost 1 base and J 9 bases, leaving 10 bases between the germline ends. This CDR3 is built from 14 residues.

This chain links TRBV11-2 with TRBJ2-3; D is unresolved. The CDR3 sequence is 13 residues long. V lost 5 bases and J 6 bases, leaving 12 bases between the germline ends. Looked up from germline, CDR1 is SGHAT and CDR2 is FQNNGV. The CDR3 spells CASSPGSWDTQYF. In DNA form, the CDR3 reads TGTGCCAGCAGCCCCGGGTCCTGGGATACGCAGTATTTT.

This clone has a handful of counts. V usage is TRBV4-3 and J usage is TRBJ2-7, with D uncertain. Germline assignment: CDR1 LGHNA and CDR2 YSLEER. The CDR3 loop spans 13 amino acids. Trimming removed 0 bases at V and 3 bases at J, with 6 bases between. CDR3 nucleotides: TGCGCCAGCAGCCAAGATCTGGGCTACGAGCAGTACTTC. Amino acids: CASSQDLGYEQYF.

The V and J genes are TRBV7-6 and TRBJ2-5; 10 nucleotides match TRBD2. Germline values: CDR1 SGHVS, CDR2 FNYEAQ. The ends lost 4 bases at V and 4 bases at J; junction bases unmatched: 3. This CDR3 is built from 14 residues. This CDR3 reads CASSSGLALETQYF. DNA of the CDR3: TGTGCCAGCAGCTCGGGACTAGCGCTAGAGACCCAGTACTTC.

The chain combines TRBV29-1 with TRBJ1-3, with 7 bases that match TRBD1. The germline CDR1 and CDR2 sequences are SQVTM and ANQGSEA. This CDR3 region has 15 residues. Trimming cost V 0 bases and J 0 bases; bases outside gene matches: 2. The CDR3 spells CSVEEWTGSGNTIYF. The CDR3 DNA is TGCAGCGTTGAAGAGTGGACAGGCTCTGGAAACACCATATATTTT.

CDR3 DNA sequence: TGTGCCTGGAGTGTACACAGGGTGGATGGCTACACCTTC. Amino acids: CAWSVHRVDGYTF. V is TRBV30 and J is TRBJ1-2; TRBD1 is a possible D gene (6 bases). The V and J ends lost 0 bases and 6 bases respectively, with 11 bases between them. Germline V gene data show CDR1 as GTSNPN and CDR2 as SVGIG (reference sequence). CDR3 size: 13 residues.

This clone has only one observation. This sequence joins TRBV27 and TRBJ2-7; tentatively, D is TRBD1 or TRBD2 (5 bases each). Trimming pared 1 base from V and 0 bases from J, leaving 16 bases between. The germline gives CDR1 MNHEY, CDR2 SMNVEV (reference sequence). There are 17 residues in the CDR3. The CDR3 region is CASSLLTLTGASYEQYF. CDR3 sequence (DNA): TGTGCCAGCAGTTTATTGACGTTGACCGGGGCCTCCTACGAGCAGTACTTC.

This CDR3 is CAWSEASGRVTQYF. CDR3 bases: TGTGCCTGGAGTGAGGCGAGCGGGCGGGTGACCCAGTACTTC. The chain links TRBV30 to TRBJ2-5; a weak D match, TRBD2 (6 bases). The length of the CDR3 is 14 residues. CDR1 is GTSNPN, CDR2 SVGIG, per germline (reference sequence). Trimming removed 1 base from V and 7 bases from J, with 16 bases in between.

This clone was counted a few times. The V and J genes are TRBV29-1 and TRBJ2-7, with 7 bases aligning to TRBD1. The V gene end was trimmed by 2 bases and the J gene end by 5 bases; junction bases not matched to a gene: 3. In germline, CDR1 is SQVTM, CDR2 ANQGSEA. The CDR3 extends over 12 amino acids. CDR3 protein: CSVEQTGDEQYF. CDR3 sequence (DNA): TGCAGCGTTGAACAAACAGGGGACGAGCAGTACTTC.

The chain couples TRBV30 to TRBJ1-1; tentatively, D is TRBD1 (6 bases). V lost 7 bases and J 8 bases, leaving 23 bases between the germline ends. The CDR3 extends over 14 amino acids. Germline values: CDR1 GTSNPN, CDR2 SVGIG (reference sequence). The CDR3 DNA sequence: TGTGCCTCCTTAGGATGGCCGGGGGCAGGAGAAGCTTTCTTT. Translation: CASLGWPGAGEAFF.

The CDR3 nucleotides read TGTGCCAGCAGCTCCCCGGAGGGTGGGAACACTGAAGCTTTCTTT. It specifies CASSSPEGGNTEAFF. The rearrangement links TRBV7-9 to TRBJ1-1; D unclear. Germline loops: CDR1 SEHNR, CDR2 FQNEAQ (reference sequence). The V gene lost 4 bases and the J gene lost 1 base, with 13 bases spanning the gap. The CDR3 covers 15 residues.

This clone has more than one count but fewer than ten. This chain connects TRBV10-3 to TRBJ2-1; the D is unclear. CDR1 is ENHRY and CDR2 is SYGVKD in the germline V gene. The CDR3 contains 13 residues. V lost 8 bases to trimming and J lost 6 bases, with 14 bases between them. The CDR3 nucleotides are TGTGCCATCGGTCCAGCTAGGGTCAATGAGCAGTTCTTC. This sequence encodes CAIGPARVNEQFF.

The chain has TRBV15 and TRBJ1-1; unclear D gene. CDR3 length: 19 amino acids. Germline loops: CDR1 LNHNV, CDR2 YYDKDF (reference sequence). V lost 0 bases, J lost 0 bases, and 20 bases lay in between. In nucleotides, the CDR3 is TGTGCCACCAGCAGAGATCCCTACGATGTTTGGGAAATGAACACTGAAGCTTTCTTT. Amino acid sequence: CATSRDPYDVWEMNTEAFF. The full variable domain, with the rest looked up from reference TRBV15 and TRBJ1-1, is DAMVIQNPRYQVTQFGKPVTLSCSQTLNHNVMYWYQQKSSQAPKLLFHYYDKDFNNEADTPDNFQSRRPNTSFCFLDIRSPGLGDTAMYLCATSRDPYDVWEMNTEAFFGQGTRLTVV.

The rearrangement uses TRBV4-1 and TRBJ2-7; D may be TRBD1 or TRBD2 (5 bases each). CDR3 length: 11 amino acids. Per the germline V gene, CDR1 is MGHRA and CDR2 is YSYEKL. V dropped 0 bases and J dropped 10 bases, with 7 bases sitting between them. DNA of the CDR3: TGCGCCAGCAGCCAAGAGGGGGAACAGTACTTC. It yields the protein CASSQEGEQYF.

This chain links TRBV7-8 with TRBJ1-2; D is possibly TRBD1 (5 bases). CDR1 SGHVS and CDR2 FQNEAQ come from the germline V gene. The V end lost 10 bases, the J end lost 2 bases, and 20 bases lay between the germline ends. This CDR3 has 15 amino acids. In DNA, the CDR3 is TGTGCCATCCATTTAGACAGTTCCCCAAACTATGGCTACACCTTC. Protein: CAIHLDSSPNYGYTF.

The chain joins TRBV4-1 to TRBJ2-7; perhaps TRBD1 as D (6 bases). Trimming pared 0 bases from V and 2 bases from J, leaving 11 bases between. The CDR3 sequence is 15 residues long. Germline loops: CDR1 MGHRA, CDR2 YSYEKL. CDR3 nucleotide sequence: TGCGCCAGCAGCCAAGATTGGGACACCGCCTACGAGCAGTACTTC. Protein: CASSQDWDTAYEQYF.

In this sample, this clone turned up a few times. The DNA for the CDR3 is TGCGCCAGCAGCCAAGTTATAGGGGATGAAAAACTGTTTTTT. As protein: CASSQVIGDEKLFF. V gene TRBV4-1 combines with J gene TRBJ1-4, with D possibly matching TRBD1 (5 bases). This CDR3 spans 14 amino acids. Trimming left V 1 base short and J 6 bases short, with 9 bases between. Germline CDR1 MGHRA, CDR2 YSYEKL.

V usage is TRBV5-4 and J usage is TRBJ1-1; possibly TRBD1 for D (5 bases). The germline V and J ends were trimmed by 0 bases and 2 bases, with 14 bases remaining between them. Germline CDR1 SGHNT, CDR2 YYREEE (reference sequence). This CDR3 region has 16 residues. The CDR3 region has the DNA TGTGCCAGCAGCTTGGATACAGGAGTAGGAAACACTGAAGCTTTCTTT. Protein: CASSLDTGVGNTEAFF.

The chain couples TRBV7-8 to TRBJ2-7; D is undetermined. Germline-derived CDR1 and CDR2 are SGHVS and FQNEAQ. This CDR3 spans 12 amino acids. The ends were cut back, 3 bases at V and 0 bases at J, with 3 bases in the middle. The CDR3 reads CASSLSSYEQYF. In DNA, the CDR3 is TGTGCCAGCAGCTTGTCCTCCTACGAGCAGTACTTC.

The rearrangement uses TRBV27 and TRBJ2-7; D uncertain. V was pared by 3 bases and J by 4 bases, with 7 bases between. Germline assignment: CDR1 MNHEY and CDR2 SMNVEV (reference sequence). This CDR3 contains 12 residues. The CDR3 DNA reads TGTGCCAGCAGTTTCCTTGGATACGAGCAGTACTTC. Encoded protein: CASSFLGYEQYF.